This record concerns one TCR beta chain sequence. Its antigen is as yet unknown. Random hexamers were used to reverse transcribe an amount of about 0.45 to 1 ug RNA. TCRdb re-derived calls from the immunoSEQ multiplex PCR reads in MiXCR, one entry per CDR3 protein. The data contain about 210,000 distinct CDR3 sequences, approximately 93% of them seen just once; the ten biggest clones take up 0.1%. These data come from a study of CD8 T cells in Susac syndrome. Regarding the study as a whole: Only a relatively small number of individuals were included in the TCR sequencing and HLA analysis.

V shed 3 bases and J shed 6 bases, with 16 bases lying between them. CDR3 length equals 15 residues. CDR1 is SGHRS, CDR2 YFSETQ, per germline. J is TRBJ1-5 and V is TRBV5-1; weak D call: TRBD1 (5 bases). Sequencing was carried out using CD4+ T cells from PBMCs. The sequence was collected from a human donor in good health. CDR3: CASSWGTGTGQPQHF. The CDR3 coding sequence is TGCGCCAGCAGCTGGGGAACAGGAACGGGTCAGCCCCAGCATTTT.